The 8 T cell receptor beta chains below were found in one sample sequenced in a study of patients and donors after allogeneic stem cell transplantation. Each CDR3 protein gets one entry after TCRdb re-called the RT-PCR reads with MiXCR. The sample records roughly 190,000 distinct CDR3 sequences, around two fifths being singletons. The sequenced material came from blood, either unsorted or a sorted T cell fraction (not recorded which). The source is a human donor who was either an allogeneic HSCT recipient or a stem cell or donor lymphocyte infusion donor (not recorded which). It is not recorded whose cells these are; they may come from a transplant donor.

This chain links TRBV29-1 with TRBJ2-7; tentatively, D is TRBD1 (6 bases). Looked up from germline, CDR1 is SQVTM and CDR2 is ANQGSEA. This CDR3 has 13 amino acids. Trimming shortened V by 5 bases and J by 1 base, and 12 bases separated the two germline ends. The CDR3 DNA is TGCAGCGTTCTGACCGGACAGTCCTACGAGCAGTACTTC. Its translation: CSVLTGQSYEQYF.

This clonotype was seen a handful of times. V is TRBV7-2 and J is TRBJ1-5; 7 nucleotides align to TRBD1. After removal of 5 bases from V and 2 bases from J, the junction contained 6 bases not matched to a gene. This CDR3 comprises 15 residues. Germline values: CDR1 SGHTA, CDR2 FQGNSA. This chain's CDR3 is CASSRWDRGNQPQHF. The CDR3 DNA reads as TGTGCCAGCAGCCGCTGGGACAGAGGCAATCAGCCCCAGCATTTT. The variable domain in full, completed from reference TRBV7-2 and TRBJ1-5, reads GAGVSQSPSNKVTEKGKDVELRCDPISGHTALYWYRQSLGQGLEFLIYFQGNSAPDKSGLPSDRFSAERTGGSVSTLTIQRTQQEDSAVYLCASSRWDRGNQPQHFGDGTRLSIL.

This clonotype was seen a few times. The CDR3 DNA is TGCAGCGTCTTAACCTTACTAGCGGGAGTAGGGGAACCTACCTACGAGCAGTACTTC. This sequence encodes CSVLTLLAGVGEPTYEQYF. The J gene is TRBJ2-7, the V gene TRBV29-1, with TRBD2 identical over 11 bases. The V and J ends lost 6 bases and 2 bases, in that order; junction bases with no gene match: 21. The CDR3 sequence is 19 residues long. The germline V gene encodes CDR1 SQVTM and CDR2 ANQGSEA.

The chain combines TRBV4-3 with TRBJ2-1, with 9 positions matching TRBD1. V shed 1 base and J 1 base; nucleotides not matched to a gene: 5. Per germline, CDR1 LGHNA and CDR2 YSLEER. The CDR3 sequence is 17 residues long. CDR3 sequence (DNA): TGCGCCAGCAGCCAAGCTGCGGGACAGGGTTCCTACAATGAGCAGTTCTTC. Protein: CASSQAAGQGSYNEQFF.

Concerning this clonotype itself: A read error may account for a junction end that differs from germline. The CDR3 here is CAGSLDRAATEAFF. As DNA, the CDR3 is TGTGCCGGCAGCTTGGACAGGGCGGCCACTGAAGCTTTCTTT. The chain has TRBV11-3 and TRBJ1-1, with TRBD1 identical over 8 bases. The CDR3 extends over 14 amino acids. Germline lookup yields CDR1 SGHNT and CDR2 YENEEA.

The rearrangement uses TRBV20-1 and TRBJ2-3; 8 bases are a match to TRBD1. With V trimmed by 1 base and J by 3 bases, 3 bases remained unmatched. The CDR3 sequence is 14 residues long. From germline, CDR1 is DFQATT and CDR2 SNEGSKA (reference sequence). For the CDR3, the DNA is TGCAGTGCTAGAGGGGACAGGATGACAGATACGCAGTATTTT. Translation: CSARGDRMTDTQYF.

This clonotype was picked up a small number of times. The chain couples TRBV6-5 to TRBJ2-3, with 7 bases aligning to TRBD2. Germline loops: CDR1 MNHEY, CDR2 SVGAGI. Trimming removed 0 bases from V and 2 bases from J; junction bases left unmatched: 5. CDR3 length equals 16 residues. CDR3 amino acids: CASSYSAGAHTDTQYF. The DNA of the CDR3 is TGTGCCAGCAGTTACTCGGCGGGAGCCCACACAGATACGCAGTATTTT.

J is TRBJ2-2 and V is TRBV19; D gene unclear. CDR1 LNHDA and CDR2 SQIVND come from the germline V gene (reference sequence). Trimming took 3 bases from V and 9 from J, leaving 14 bases between them. The CDR3 extends over 14 amino acids. The CDR3 is CASSMEPSPRELFF. The DNA of the CDR3 is TGTGCCAGTAGTATGGAACCCTCACCCCGGGAGCTGTTTTTT.